This TCR beta chain was sequenced during a study of cytomegalovirus exposure and HLA in healthy donors. V lost 4 bases, J lost 5 bases, and 17 bases lay in between. The germline V gene has CDR1 SGHDN and CDR2 FVKESK. CDR3 length: 15 amino acids. Method: immunoSEQ multiplex PCR; TCRdb's copy keeps in-frame clones and lacks some. The sample comprises 110,000 or so clones, over 75% of which are singletons, and 2.1% rests with the top ten. J is TRBJ2-5 and V is TRBV14, with a possible D match to TRBD2 (5 bases). Sequenced input: PBMCs. The clonotype was recovered from a woman aged 30 to 39 in good health and CMV-seronegative. The DNA for the CDR3 is TGTGCCAGCAGCCCCGGACGGACTTCCTGGGAGACCCAGTACTTC. Its protein is CASSPGRTSWETQYF. Drawing the rest from reference TRBV14 and TRBJ2-5, the complete variable domain is EAGVTQFPSHSVIEKGQTVTLRCDPISGHDNLYWYRRVMGKEIKFLLHFVKESKQDESGMPNNRFLAERTGGTYSTLKVQPAELEDSGVYFCASSPGRTSWETQYFGPGTRLLVL.